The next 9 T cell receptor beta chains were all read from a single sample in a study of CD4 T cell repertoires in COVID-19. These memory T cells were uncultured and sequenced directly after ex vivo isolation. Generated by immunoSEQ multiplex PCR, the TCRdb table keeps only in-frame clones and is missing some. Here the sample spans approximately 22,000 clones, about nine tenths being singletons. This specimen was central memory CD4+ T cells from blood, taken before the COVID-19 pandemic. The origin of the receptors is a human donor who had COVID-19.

CDR3 region: CASIGQGSYNEQFF. The DNA for the CDR3 is TGTGCCAGCATAGGGCAGGGTTCCTACAATGAGCAGTTCTTC. The chain joins TRBV7-9 to TRBJ2-1; possibly TRBD1 for D (5 bases). The CDR3 length is 14 residues. Trimming took 7 bases from V and 1 from J, leaving 11 bases between them. CDR1 is SEHNR and CDR2 is FQNEAQ in the germline V gene (reference sequence). Together with reference TRBV7-9 and TRBJ2-1, the CDR3 gives the full variable domain: DTGVSQNPRHKITKRGQNVTFRCDPISEHNRLYWYRQTLGQGPEFLTYFQNEAQLEKSRLLSDRFSAERPKGSFSTLEIQRTEQGDSAMYLCASIGQGSYNEQFFGPGTRLTVL.

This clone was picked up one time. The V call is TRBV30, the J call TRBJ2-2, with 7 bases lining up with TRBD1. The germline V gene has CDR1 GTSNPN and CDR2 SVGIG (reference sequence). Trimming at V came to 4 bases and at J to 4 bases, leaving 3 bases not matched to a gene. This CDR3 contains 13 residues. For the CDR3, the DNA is TGTGCCTGGACCGGGACAGCCACCGGGGAGCTGTTTTTT. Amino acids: CAWTGTATGELFF.

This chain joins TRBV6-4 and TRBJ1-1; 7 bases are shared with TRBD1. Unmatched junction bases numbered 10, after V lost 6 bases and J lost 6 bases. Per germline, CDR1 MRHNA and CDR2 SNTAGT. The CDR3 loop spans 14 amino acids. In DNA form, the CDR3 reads TGTGCCAGCAGCCAGGACAGGAATGTGCCTGAAGCTTTCTTT. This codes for CASSQDRNVPEAFF.

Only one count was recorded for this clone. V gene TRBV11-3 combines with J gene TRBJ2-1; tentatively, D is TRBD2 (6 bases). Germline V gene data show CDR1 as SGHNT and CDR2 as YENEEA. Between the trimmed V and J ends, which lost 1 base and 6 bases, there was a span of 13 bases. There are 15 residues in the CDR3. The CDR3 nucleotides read TGTGCCAGCAGCTTAGTTTTGGGGGGAAGCAATGAGCAGTTCTTC. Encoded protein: CASSLVLGGSNEQFF.

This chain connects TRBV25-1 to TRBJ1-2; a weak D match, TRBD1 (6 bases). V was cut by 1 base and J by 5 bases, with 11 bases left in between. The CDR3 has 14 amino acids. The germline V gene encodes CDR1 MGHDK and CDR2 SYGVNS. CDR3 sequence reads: CASSESGRGYGYTF. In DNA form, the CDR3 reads TGTGCCAGCAGTGAATCGGGCAGGGGATATGGCTACACCTTC.

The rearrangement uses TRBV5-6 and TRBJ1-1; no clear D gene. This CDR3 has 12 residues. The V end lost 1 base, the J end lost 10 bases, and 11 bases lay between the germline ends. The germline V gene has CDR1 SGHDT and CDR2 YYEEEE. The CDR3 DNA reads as TGTGCCAGCAGCTTGAAAGGAGGCTTAGCTTTCTTT. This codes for CASSLKGGLAFF. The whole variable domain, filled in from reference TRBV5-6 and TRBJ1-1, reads DAGVTQSPTHLIKTRGQQVTLRCSPKSGHDTVSWYQQALGQGPQFIFQYYEEEERQRGNFPDRFSGHQFPNYSSELNVNALLLGDSALYLCASSLKGGLAFFGQGTRLTVV.

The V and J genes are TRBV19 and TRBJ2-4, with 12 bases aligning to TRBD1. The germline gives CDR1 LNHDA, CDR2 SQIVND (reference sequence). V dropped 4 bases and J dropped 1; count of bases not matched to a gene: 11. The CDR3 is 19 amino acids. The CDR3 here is CASSTVGTGGFSAKNIQYF. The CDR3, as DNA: TGTGCCAGTAGTACTGTTGGGACAGGGGGCTTCTCGGCCAAAAACATTCAGTACTTC. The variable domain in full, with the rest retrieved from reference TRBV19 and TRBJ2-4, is DGGITQSPKYLFRKEGQNVTLSCEQNLNHDAMYWYRQDPGQGLRLIYYSQIVNDFQKGDIAEGYSVSREKKESFPLTVTSAQKNPTAFYLCASSTVGTGGFSAKNIQYFGAGTRLSVL.

CDR3 sequence reads: CASSAGVSSYEQYF. The CDR3 nucleotides read TGTGCCAGCAGCGCGGGGGTCAGCTCCTACGAGCAGTACTTC. This rearrangement joins TRBV9 to TRBJ2-7, with D possibly being TRBD2 (6 bases). CDR1 is SGDLS, CDR2 YYNGEE, per germline. The CDR3 covers 14 residues. The V end was cut by 3 bases, the J end by 0 bases, with 10 bases between.

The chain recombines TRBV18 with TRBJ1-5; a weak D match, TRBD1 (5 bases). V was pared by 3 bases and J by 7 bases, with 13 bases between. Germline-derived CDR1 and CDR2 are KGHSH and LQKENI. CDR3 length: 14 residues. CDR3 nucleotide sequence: TGTGCCAGCTCACCGGTCGGCAGGGTCCAGCCCCAGCATTTT. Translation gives CASSPVGRVQPQHF.